The 12 T cell receptor beta chains in this list originate from one sample, sequenced in a study of blood T cell repertoires in COVID-19. Clones were sequenced by immunoSEQ multiplex PCR, and TCRdb holds only the in-frame ones, with some missing. The repertoire holds some 130,000 clones, with 84% as singletons. The sequenced sample consisted of peripheral blood. These receptors all stem from a woman older than 75 with acute or convalescent COVID-19.

The V call is TRBV7-9, the J call TRBJ1-5; no clear D. The CDR3 covers 13 residues. V lost 8 bases to trimming and J lost 5 bases, with 13 bases between them. In germline, CDR1 is SEHNR, CDR2 FQNEAQ (reference sequence). The CDR3 DNA is TGTGCCAGCGGGCGGGGAGAAGATCAGCCCCAGCATTTT. Translated: CASGRGEDQPQHF.

This clone was counted between two and nine times. The chain links TRBV7-8 to TRBJ1-2; 8 positions match TRBD1. Germline loops: CDR1 SGHVS, CDR2 FQNEAQ. The V segment lost 3 bases and the J segment 1 base; nucleotides outside the gene matches: 7. This CDR3 contains 16 residues. CDR3 sequence reads: CASSFIQGDLNYGYTF. The CDR3 DNA is TGTGCCAGCAGCTTTATACAGGGGGACCTTAACTATGGCTACACCTTC.

The J gene is TRBJ2-7, the V gene TRBV6-2 or TRBV6-3; TRBD2 matches at 12 bases. Germline assignment: CDR1 MNHEY and CDR2 SVGEGT. The length of the CDR3 is 16 residues. The junction had 7 bases not matched to a gene; V was cut back by 5 bases and J by 2 bases. DNA of the CDR3: TGTGCCAGCAGTGGAGGACTAGCGGGGAGAACCTACGAGCAGTACTTC. Its protein product is CASSGGLAGRTYEQYF.

The chain links TRBV15 to TRBJ2-7, with 7 bases that match TRBD2. Trimming took 3 bases from V and 6 from J; bases not matched to a gene: 11. CDR3 length: 15 amino acids. The germline gives CDR1 LNHNV, CDR2 YYDKDF (reference sequence). This CDR3 is CATSRGSAGDREQYF. The CDR3 DNA reads as TGTGCCACCAGCAGGGGGAGCGCGGGAGACCGCGAGCAGTACTTC.

V usage is TRBV5-6 and J usage is TRBJ2-7; 9 nucleotides line up with TRBD1. The CDR3 consists of 15 residues. Germline V gene lookup returns CDR1 SGHDT and CDR2 YYEEEE. With 0 bases clipped from V and 11 bases from J, the junction kept 12 bases outside the gene matches. CDR3 DNA sequence: TGTGCCAGCAGCTTGGCGGGACAGGGTACGATCGGGGAGTACTTC. Translated: CASSLAGQGTIGEYF.

The chain combines TRBV3-1 (or the pseudogene TRBV3-2) with TRBJ2-5; D not resolved. The CDR3 is made up of 13 amino acids. CDR1 and CDR2 (germline): LGHDT, YNNKEL (reference sequence). V lost 1 base, J lost 5 bases, and 8 bases lay in between. The CDR3 DNA follows: TGTGCCAGCAGCCAAGGGGTGCGGGAGACCCAGTACTTC. Translating it yields CASSQGVRETQYF.

The rearrangement links TRBV6-7 to TRBJ1-2; perhaps TRBD1 as D (6 bases). TRBV6-7 is annotated as an ORF whose role is uncertain. There are 15 residues in the CDR3. V dropped 8 bases and J dropped 3 bases, with 19 bases sitting between them. The CDR3 nucleotides are TGTGCCAGCCAAAAGCTTGGGGGCAGGGACTATGGCTACACCTTC. Protein product: CASQKLGGRDYGYTF.

The V call is TRBV7-6, the J call TRBJ2-5; TRBD2 matches 12 bases. The J segment lost 6 bases and the V segment lost 4 bases, leaving 9 bases of the junction unmatched. The CDR3 loop spans 16 amino acids. Germline CDR1 is SGHVS and CDR2 is FNYEAQ. The CDR3 sequence: CASSSLGLAGFKTQYF. CDR3 nucleotides: TGTGCCAGCAGCTCCCTGGGACTAGCGGGTTTTAAGACCCAGTACTTC.

The CDR3 DNA sequence: TGTGCCAGCTCACGGACAGGGGGCATAAGCCAAAACATTCAGTACTTC. It encodes CASSRTGGISQNIQYF. V gene TRBV18 combines with J gene TRBJ2-4; TRBD1 aligns across 11 bases. The germline V gene has CDR1 KGHSH and CDR2 LQKENI. J was trimmed by 5 bases and V by 4 bases; bases with no gene match: 7. This CDR3 is 16 amino acids long.

V usage is TRBV5-4 and J usage is TRBJ2-1, with TRBD2 matching 13 bases. The germline V gene has CDR1 SGHNT and CDR2 YYREEE (reference sequence). V shed 2 bases, J shed 15 bases, and the junction held 11 bases outside the gene matches. This CDR3 comprises 15 residues. CDR3 nucleotide sequence: TGTGCCAGCAGCTTAGGAGGACTAGCGGGAGAGGTTTGGTTCTTC. Translating gives CASSLGGLAGEVWFF.

The rearrangement links TRBV9 to TRBJ2-2; D unresolved. The CDR3 is 16 residues long. Germline V CDR1 and CDR2: SGDLS, YYNGEE. The V and J ends lost 0 bases and 4 bases respectively, with 13 bases between them. DNA of the CDR3: TGTGCCAGCAGCGTAGGCATCTTCCAGATCACCGGGGAGCTGTTTTTT. Its protein product is CASSVGIFQITGELFF.

CDR3 protein: CASSLSVSYEQYF. Written as DNA, the CDR3 is TGTGCCAGCAGTTTGTCAGTTTCCTACGAGCAGTACTTC. The chain employs TRBV12-3 or TRBV12-4 and TRBJ2-7, with D unclear. Trimming removed 3 bases from V and 1 base from J, with 7 bases in between. The CDR3 contains 13 residues.